This T cell receptor (beta chain) was identified in a study of cytomegalovirus exposure and HLA in healthy donors. Study information: Most donors, 80% to 90% of 350 to 450 genotyped, fell in the Caucasian-associated ancestry cluster.

Whole-study results and caveats: The authors enumerated over 150 TCR beta chains as linked to cytomegalovirus.

Note on this clone: Antigen specificity is unknown.

The study ran its PCR with 60 Vbeta and 13 Jbeta primers. The data were produced by immunoSEQ multiplex PCR, yet TCRdb's version contains in-frame clones alone and is incomplete. This sample has 110,000 to 150,000 clones, with roughly a tenth found just once. This CDR3 is 17 amino acids long. Germline V gene data show CDR1 as KGHSH and CDR2 as LQKENI. V lost 1 base and J lost 4; bases outside the gene matches: 7. V gene TRBV18 combines with J gene TRBJ2-7; 13 nucleotides agree with TRBD2. What was sequenced was PBMCs. The receptor's source is a male donor in good health and CMV-seronegative. Here the CDR3 reads CASSPLGLAGVSYEQYF. CDR3 nucleotide sequence: TGTGCCAGCTCACCACTCGGACTAGCGGGAGTCTCTTACGAGCAGTACTTC.